This record concerns one T cell receptor beta chain sequence. Its antigen is not known. Unique molecular identifiers tagged individual cDNA molecules. Using its own MiXCR run on the 5' RACE reads, TCRdb lists one record per CDR3 protein. This sample has more than 70,000 distinct CDR3 sequences, with approximately 15% found just once. The CDR3 is 13 amino acids. V lost 3 bases, J lost 15 bases, and 15 bases lay in between. The data originate from a study of early T cells in non-severe SARS-CoV-2 infection. The overall study: Alpha and beta chains were unpaired, from unsorted whole-blood bulk RNA. Overall study findings and caveats: Matches to VDJdb favored anti-spike CD8 responses and missed private and CD4 specificities.

The chain carries TRBV12-3 or TRBV12-4 and TRBJ1-6; D is possibly TRBD1 (5 bases). Sequencing was carried out using whole blood. The clonotype comes from an adult who was a healthcare worker with PCR-confirmed SARS-CoV-2 infection or an uninfected control (not recorded which). The CDR3 here is CASSFNRLQNLHF. In nucleotides, the CDR3 is TGTGCCAGCAGTTTCAACAGGCTTCAAAACCTCCACTTT.